The 31 T cell receptor beta chains below were found in one sample sequenced in a study of T cell responses to AZD1222 COVID-19 vaccine. TCRdb's table, derived via immunoSEQ multiplex PCR, lists solely in-frame clones and lacks some. The repertoire has 130,000 or so clones, about nine tenths of them found once; the top ten carry 6.3%. Sample: peripheral blood, taken on day 0 of AZD1222 vaccination. The receptor set was obtained from an adult in good health.

The chain couples TRBV2 to TRBJ1-1, with D tentatively TRBD1 (5 bases). The CDR3 has 15 residues. Trimming shortened V by 6 bases and J by 4 bases, and 18 bases separated the two germline ends. CDR1 is SNHLY and CDR2 is FYNNEI in the germline V gene. The CDR3 region is CASSAQGLGGTEAFF. The CDR3 region has the DNA TGTGCCAGCAGCGCCCAAGGCCTTGGGGGCACTGAAGCTTTCTTT.

The chain joins TRBV3-1 (or the pseudogene TRBV3-2) to TRBJ1-6; TRBD1 matches at 12 bases. The CDR3 contains 16 residues. V gave up 2 bases and J gave up 10 bases; unmatched junction bases: 6. Per germline, CDR1 LGHDT and CDR2 YNNKEL (reference sequence). The CDR3 reads CASSQQGGQGASPLHF. The CDR3 bases are TGTGCCAGCAGCCAACAAGGGGGACAGGGGGCCTCACCCCTCCACTTT.

V and J are TRBV4-1 and TRBJ1-2; TRBD1 is a possible D gene (5 bases). The CDR3 runs to 13 residues. Germline CDR1 MGHRA, CDR2 YSYEKL. Trimming shortened V by 6 bases and J by 5 bases, and 13 bases separated the two germline ends. The CDR3 DNA is TGCGCCAGCAGTGAGACAGACAAATATGGCTACACCTTC. Translating it yields CASSETDKYGYTF.

The chain combines TRBV27 with TRBJ1-1; 9 nucleotides align to TRBD1. Germline CDR1 MNHEY, CDR2 SMNVEV (reference sequence). V shed 8 bases and J 2 bases; nucleotides not matched to a gene: 9. This CDR3 region has 15 residues. The CDR3 spells CASSSMGQGNTEAFF. CDR3 coding DNA: TGTGCCAGCTCCTCAATGGGACAGGGAAACACTGAAGCTTTCTTT.

This sequence joins TRBV27 and TRBJ1-6, with a weak D call TRBD1 (5 bases). V lost 5 bases and J lost 6, with 17 bases in between. Per germline, CDR1 MNHEY and CDR2 SMNVEV (reference sequence). The CDR3 runs to 16 residues. The CDR3: CASSVGTRGLNSPLHF. The CDR3, as DNA: TGTGCCAGCAGTGTTGGGACGAGAGGCCTTAATTCACCCCTCCACTTT.

This sequence joins TRBV6-5 and TRBJ1-5; 7 positions agree with TRBD1. Germline V CDR1 and CDR2: MNHEY, SVGAGI. The length of the CDR3 is 14 residues. V trimming: 6 bases; J trimming: 4 bases; junction bases outside the gene matches: 6. CDR3 in DNA: TGTGCCAGCAGACGGACAGGTCTGAATCAGCCCCAGCATTTT. This gives the protein CASRRTGLNQPQHF.

The chain couples TRBV30 to TRBJ1-1; the D is unclear. CDR1 and CDR2 from the germline V gene are GTSNPN and SVGIG (reference sequence). V was shortened by 0 bases and J by 4 bases, with 12 bases between the two germline ends. CDR3 length: 14 amino acids. The CDR3 sequence: CAWSVDSSRTEAFF. The CDR3 region has the DNA TGTGCCTGGAGTGTTGACTCAAGTCGCACTGAAGCTTTCTTT.

The V gene is TRBV28, the J gene TRBJ2-2, with D perhaps TRBD1 (8 bases). Trimming pared 4 bases from V and 5 bases from J, leaving 17 bases between. Germline CDR1 and CDR2: MDHEN and SYDVKM. This CDR3 has 16 amino acids. The CDR3 nucleotides are TGTGCCAGCAGTTCTCCGACAGGGGAGGGAACCGGGGAGCTGTTTTTT. Translating it yields CASSSPTGEGTGELFF.

The chain recombines TRBV6-5 with TRBJ2-7; 7 bases map to TRBD2. The V and J ends lost 0 bases and 6 bases, in that order; junction bases with no gene match: 11. CDR1 and CDR2 (germline): MNHEY, SVGAGI. The CDR3 sequence is 16 residues long. CDR3 DNA: TGTGCCAGCAGTTACTCGAAGACTAGCTTTTTGAGCGAGCAGTACTTC. Its translation: CASSYSKTSFLSEQYF.

This chain joins TRBV27 and TRBJ2-2; no clear D gene. CDR3 length: 12 amino acids. Trimming took 3 bases from V and 2 from J, leaving 1 base between them. From germline, CDR1 is MNHEY and CDR2 SMNVEV (reference sequence). This CDR3 reads CASSFNTGELFF. DNA of the CDR3: TGTGCCAGCAGTTTCAACACCGGGGAGCTGTTTTTT.

The V and J genes are TRBV12-3 or TRBV12-4 and TRBJ2-1; no clear D. V lost 0 bases and J 7 bases, leaving 7 bases between the germline ends. CDR3 size: 13 residues. DNA of the CDR3: TGTGCCAGCAGTTTAGCGCTGGGAAATGAGCAGTTCTTC. Residues: CASSLALGNEQFF.

The V call is TRBV3-1 (or the pseudogene TRBV3-2), the J call TRBJ1-2; D gene uncertain. The length of the CDR3 is 15 residues. Germline lookup yields CDR1 LGHDT and CDR2 YNNKEL (reference sequence). V was shortened by 1 base and J by 7 bases, with 16 bases between the two germline ends. CDR3 nucleotide sequence: TGTGCCAGCAGCCAAGGGGCCCGAAGAGGGTCTGGCTACACCTTC. Protein: CASSQGARRGSGYTF.

V usage is TRBV6-1 and J usage is TRBJ1-3; 7 bases are shared with TRBD1. The ends lost 5 bases at V and 0 bases at J; junction bases unmatched: 7. The CDR3 is 16 amino acids. Per germline, CDR1 MNHNS and CDR2 SASEGT. The CDR3 sequence: CASSKGGTGSGNTIYF. CDR3 coding DNA: TGTGCCAGCAGTAAAGGGGGCACGGGCTCTGGAAACACCATATATTTT.

The chain is built from TRBV12-3 or TRBV12-4 and TRBJ1-4; D not resolved. The CDR3 runs 11 residues. The V end was cut by 3 bases, the J end by 8 bases, with 4 bases between. The CDR3 DNA is TGTGCCAGCAGTTTTACCGAAAAACTGTTTTTT. It codes for CASSFTEKLFF.

The chain has TRBV9 and TRBJ2-1; unclear D gene. The CDR3 length is 15 residues. Germline values: CDR1 SGDLS, CDR2 YYNGEE. V shed 0 bases and J shed 4 bases, with 11 bases lying between them. The CDR3 coding sequence is TGTGCCAGCAGCGTAGAGATGAGAGATTACAATGAGCAGTTCTTC. This sequence encodes CASSVEMRDYNEQFF.

Turning to this clone: An end of the junction differs from the germline gene, which may be a read error. CDR3 coding DNA: TGTGCCAGCAGAGAAGTGGGGCTGGGTAATTCACCCCTCCACTTT. Translation gives CASREVGLGNSPLHF. The chain combines TRBV2 with TRBJ1-6; possible D gene TRBD1, 5 bases. The germline V gene has CDR1 SNHLY and CDR2 FYNNEI. The CDR3 totals 15 residues.

This rearrangement joins TRBV10-3 to TRBJ1-3, with D maybe TRBD1 (5 bases). The CDR3 runs to 14 residues. Trimming cost V 5 bases and J 3 bases, with 11 bases left between them. Germline-derived CDR1 and CDR2 are ENHRY and SYGVKD. The CDR3, as DNA: TGTGCCATCAGTCCGCAGGGAGGTGGAAACACCATATATTTT. This translates into CAISPQGGGNTIYF.

This clone was observed a single time. The V call is TRBV20-1, the J call TRBJ1-1; perhaps TRBD1 as D (5 bases). The V gene's germline CDR1 is DFQATT and CDR2 SNEGSKA (reference sequence). Trimming pared 3 bases from V and 4 bases from J, leaving 15 bases between. CDR3 length equals 14 residues. The CDR3 coding sequence is TGCAGTGCTAGTTGGGGGGGTAGAATCACTGAAGCTTTCTTT. Encoded protein: CSASWGGRITEAFF.

The rearrangement joins TRBV2 to TRBJ1-1; no clear D. Trimming took 3 bases from V and 3 from J, leaving 8 bases between them. This CDR3 spans 13 amino acids. Germline V lookup: CDR1 SNHLY, CDR2 FYNNEI. The CDR3 loop is CASSEVSDTEAFF. CDR3 in DNA: TGTGCCAGCAGTGAGGTGTCAGACACTGAAGCTTTCTTT.

This clone was detected once. The V gene is TRBV6-5, the J gene TRBJ2-7; a possible D gene is TRBD2 (7 bases). The V gene's germline CDR1 is MNHEY and CDR2 SVGAGI. The V gene lost 5 bases and the J gene lost 2 bases, with 10 bases spanning the gap. CDR3 length: 13 residues. The CDR3 here is CASSRGGAYEQYF. The CDR3 DNA reads TGTGCCAGCAGTAGAGGGGGGGCCTACGAGCAGTACTTC.

The rearrangement links TRBV11-3 to TRBJ2-7; possibly TRBD1 for D (6 bases). The CDR3 has 13 residues. Germline CDR1 SGHNT, CDR2 YENEEA. V was clipped by 5 bases and J by 6 bases, with 14 bases between them. The CDR3 DNA is TGTGCCAGCAGCCCGGAAGGCAGGGGCGAGCAGTACTTC. It specifies CASSPEGRGEQYF. Drawing the rest from reference TRBV11-3 and TRBJ2-7, the complete variable domain is EAGVVQSPRYKIIEKKQPVAFWCNPISGHNTLYWYLQNLGQGPELLIRYENEEAVDDSQLPKDRFSAERLKGVDSTLKIQPAELGDSAVYLCASSPEGRGEQYFGPGTRLTVT.

This rearrangement joins TRBV7-8 to TRBJ2-2; D unclear. This CDR3 is 17 amino acids long. V lost 2 bases and J lost 1, with 14 bases in between. In germline, CDR1 is SGHVS, CDR2 FQNEAQ. For the CDR3, the DNA is TGTGCCAGCAGCTTACCCTATGGGGTCGTGAACACCGGGGAGCTGTTTTTT. Its translation is CASSLPYGVVNTGELFF.

The chain couples TRBV7-9 to TRBJ1-1; 9 bases are a match to TRBD1. There are 15 residues in the CDR3. V gave up 4 bases and J gave up 0 bases; unmatched junction bases: 3. Germline assignment: CDR1 SEHNR and CDR2 FQNEAQ (reference sequence). CDR3 sequence: CASSSGTGMNTEAFF. CDR3 nucleotides: TGTGCCAGCAGCTCTGGGACAGGGATGAACACTGAAGCTTTCTTT.

The V and J genes are TRBV12-5 and TRBJ1-2, with D unclear. This CDR3 contains 17 residues. V gave up 1 base and J gave up 1 base, with 16 bases separating them. Per germline, CDR1 LGHNT and CDR2 FRNRAP. The chain's CDR3 is CASGLGQNTLLNYGYTF. The CDR3 DNA is TGTGCTAGTGGTTTGGGTCAGAATACTTTGCTTAACTATGGCTACACCTTC.

The V gene is TRBV19, the J gene TRBJ2-1, with 8 bases aligning to TRBD1. V dropped 7 bases and J dropped 1; count of bases not matched to a gene: 6. Germline V gene lookup returns CDR1 LNHDA and CDR2 SQIVND (reference sequence). The CDR3 consists of 15 residues. The CDR3 DNA sequence: TGTGCCAGTAAAGCCCGGACAGGGTCCTACAATGAGCAGTTCTTC. Its translation is CASKARTGSYNEQFF.

The chain employs TRBV4-3 and TRBJ1-6; no reliable D call. The V end lost 1 base, the J end lost 9 bases, and 16 bases lay between the germline ends. The CDR3 sequence is 16 residues long. Germline values: CDR1 LGHNA, CDR2 YSLEER. The CDR3 nucleotides are TGCGCCAGCAGCCAAGTGGGAGGGTCCACGGGTTCACCCCTCCACTTT. This sequence encodes CASSQVGGSTGSPLHF.

The chain carries TRBV19 and TRBJ2-7; 14 bases agree with TRBD2. This CDR3 contains 15 residues. Germline CDR1 and CDR2: LNHDA and SQIVND (reference sequence). The J segment lost 5 bases and the V segment lost 4 bases, leaving 4 bases of the junction unmatched. For the CDR3, the DNA is TGTGCCAGTAGTACTCCGGGACTAGCGGGGGACGAGCAGTACTTC. This translates into CASSTPGLAGDEQYF.

This clone was detected once. The chain combines TRBV7-8 with TRBJ1-1; TRBD1 might be the D (5 bases). CDR1 and CDR2 (germline): SGHVS, FQNEAQ. Trimming took 10 bases from V and 1 from J, leaving 16 bases between them. This CDR3 comprises 14 residues. CDR3 DNA: TGTGCCACCCAACTGCAGGGCGGGAACACTGAAGCTTTCTTT. The encoded protein is CATQLQGGNTEAFF.

The V gene is TRBV30, the J gene TRBJ2-3, with D perhaps TRBD2 (6 bases). The CDR3 runs 16 residues. The germline gives CDR1 GTSNPN, CDR2 SVGIG (reference sequence). V gave up 5 bases and J gave up 0 bases, with 18 bases separating them. CDR3 region: CAWGGYHLASTDTQYF. The CDR3, as DNA: TGTGCCTGGGGGGGGTATCACTTAGCTAGCACAGATACGCAGTATTTT.

The chain joins TRBV2 to TRBJ2-1; D remains unclear. Germline V gene lookup returns CDR1 SNHLY and CDR2 FYNNEI. V lost 6 bases and J lost 0, with 12 bases in between. The CDR3 is 15 amino acids. This CDR3 reads CASSPPESSYNEQFF. In nucleotides, the CDR3 is TGTGCCAGCAGCCCCCCAGAATCCTCCTACAATGAGCAGTTCTTC.

The DNA of the CDR3 is TGTGCCAGCAGCCCCACATCCCCCAATCAGCCCCAGCATTTT. Its protein is CASSPTSPNQPQHF. J is TRBJ1-5 and V is TRBV6-2 or TRBV6-3; no reliable D call. Deletions cut 6 bases from V and 3 bases from J, with 12 bases between. Germline loops: CDR1 MNHEY, CDR2 SVGEGT. The CDR3 spans 14 residues.